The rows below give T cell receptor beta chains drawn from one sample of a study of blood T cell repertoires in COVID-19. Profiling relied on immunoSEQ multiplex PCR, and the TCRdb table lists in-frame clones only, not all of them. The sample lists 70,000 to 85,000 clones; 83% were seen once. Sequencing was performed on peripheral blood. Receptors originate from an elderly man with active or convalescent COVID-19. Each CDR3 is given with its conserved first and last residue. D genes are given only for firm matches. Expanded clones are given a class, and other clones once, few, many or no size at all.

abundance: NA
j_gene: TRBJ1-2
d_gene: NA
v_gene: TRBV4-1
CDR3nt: TGCGCCAGCAGACACCGGGACACGGACTATGGCTACACCTTC
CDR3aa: CASRHRDTDYGYTF

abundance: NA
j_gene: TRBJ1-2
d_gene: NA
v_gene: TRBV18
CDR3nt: TGTGCCAGCTCACCCGCCACGGGGGATATTAAAGTGGGCTACACCTTC
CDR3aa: CASSPATGDIKVGYTF

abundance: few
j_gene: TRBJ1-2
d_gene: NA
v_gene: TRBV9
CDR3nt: TGTGCCAGCAGCGTTGGGGGGGCCATCTATGGCTACACCTTC
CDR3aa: CASSVGGAIYGYTF

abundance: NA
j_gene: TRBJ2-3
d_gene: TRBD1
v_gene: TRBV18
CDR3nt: TGTGCCAGCTCACACGGGACAGGGAAAGATACGCAGTATTTT
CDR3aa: CASSHGTGKDTQYF

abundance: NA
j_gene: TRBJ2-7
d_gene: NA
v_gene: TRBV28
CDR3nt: TGTGCCAGCACCAAGGGGGGGCGATACGAGCAGTACTTC
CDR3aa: CASTKGGRYEQYF

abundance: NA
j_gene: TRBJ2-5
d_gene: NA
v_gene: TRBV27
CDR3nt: TGTGCCAGCAGTTTAACCGGGATCCCCAAGAGAGAGACCCAGTACTTC
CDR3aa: CASSLTGIPKRETQYF

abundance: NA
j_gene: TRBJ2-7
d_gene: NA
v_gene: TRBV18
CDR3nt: TGTGCCAGCTCACCCCAGGGGGGCCCAGGCGAGCAGTACTTC
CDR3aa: CASSPQGGPGEQYF

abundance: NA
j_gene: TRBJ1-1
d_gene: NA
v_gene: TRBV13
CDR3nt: TGTGCCAGCAGCTTGGCCGTCATGAACACTGAAGCTTTCTTT
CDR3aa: CASSLAVMNTEAFF

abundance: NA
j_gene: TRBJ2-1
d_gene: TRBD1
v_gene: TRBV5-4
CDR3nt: TGTGCCAGCAGCTTGGAGGGGACAGGGTCCAGAGAGCAGTTCTTC
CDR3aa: CASSLEGTGSREQFF

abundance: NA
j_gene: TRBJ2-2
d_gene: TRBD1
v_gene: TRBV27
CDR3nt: TGTGCCAGCAGTTTACAGGGGGCGCCCGGGGAGCTGTTTTTT
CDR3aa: CASSLQGAPGELFF

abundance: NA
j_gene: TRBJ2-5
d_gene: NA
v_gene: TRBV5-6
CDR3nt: TGTGCCAGCAGCCTAAGAGGGCGGATCCAAGAGACCCAGTACTTC
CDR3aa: CASSLRGRIQETQYF

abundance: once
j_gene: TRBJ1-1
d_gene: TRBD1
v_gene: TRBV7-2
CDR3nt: TGTGCCAGCAGCGCCCTGACAGGGGCGAACACTGAAGCTTTCTTT
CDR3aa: CASSALTGANTEAFF

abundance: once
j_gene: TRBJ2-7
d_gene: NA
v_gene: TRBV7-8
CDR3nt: TGTGCCAGCAGTTTAGGGATGGCGAATTCTGAGGACGAGCAGTACTTC
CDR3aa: CASSLGMANSEDEQYF

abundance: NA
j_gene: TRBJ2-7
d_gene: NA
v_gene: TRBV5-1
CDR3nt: TGCGCCAGCAGCCCAGGGCCCCTGGGGGAGCAGTACTTC
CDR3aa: CASSPGPLGEQYF

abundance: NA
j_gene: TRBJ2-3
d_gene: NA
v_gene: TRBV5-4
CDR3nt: TGTGCCAGCAGCTCCTCGACTAGCACAGATACGCAGTATTTT
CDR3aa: CASSSSTSTDTQYF

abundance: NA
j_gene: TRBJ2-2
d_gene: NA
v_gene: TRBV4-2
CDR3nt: TGTGCCAGCAGCCCCCCGGTGAACACCGGGGAGCTGTTTTTT
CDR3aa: CASSPPVNTGELFF

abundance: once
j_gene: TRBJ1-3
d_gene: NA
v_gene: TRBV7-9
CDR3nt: TGTGCCAGCAGCTTAAGCGGCGGACTCTCTGGAAACACCATATATTTT
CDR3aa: CASSLSGGLSGNTIYF

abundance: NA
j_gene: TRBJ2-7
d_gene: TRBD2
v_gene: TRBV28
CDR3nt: TGTGCCAGCAGTTCGAAGACTAGCGGGCCTGCCTACGAGCAGTACTTC
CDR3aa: CASSSKTSGPAYEQYF

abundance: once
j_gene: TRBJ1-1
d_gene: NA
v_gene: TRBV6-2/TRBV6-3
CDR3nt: TGTGCCAGCAGTTACTCTGTGGCAGGTCCTGAAGCTTTCTTT
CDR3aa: CASSYSVAGPEAFF

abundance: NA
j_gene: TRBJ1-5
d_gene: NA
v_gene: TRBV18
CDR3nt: TGTGCCAGCTCACCCCTTGGGCTTCAGCCCCAGCATTTT
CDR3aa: CASSPLGLQPQHF

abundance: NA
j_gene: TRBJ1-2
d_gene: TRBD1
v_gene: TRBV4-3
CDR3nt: TGCGCCAGCAGCCCGGGACAGGCTAACTATGGCTACACCTTC
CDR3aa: CASSPGQANYGYTF

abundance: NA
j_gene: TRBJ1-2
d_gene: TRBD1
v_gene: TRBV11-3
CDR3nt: TGTGCCAGCAGCTCAAGGACAGGGAGCTATGGCTACACCTTC
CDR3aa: CASSSRTGSYGYTF

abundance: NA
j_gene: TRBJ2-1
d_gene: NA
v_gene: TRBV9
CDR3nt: TGTGCCAGCAGCGAAACTAGCTCAAATTTTTACAATGAGCAGTTCTTC
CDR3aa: CASSETSSNFYNEQFF

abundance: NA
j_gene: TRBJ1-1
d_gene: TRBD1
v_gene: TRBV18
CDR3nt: TGTGCCAGCTCACCCGACAGGGGGTACGCTGAAGCTTTCTTT
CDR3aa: CASSPDRGYAEAFF

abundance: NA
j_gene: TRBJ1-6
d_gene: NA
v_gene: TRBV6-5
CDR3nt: TGTGCCAGCAGGAGAGGTGGTTGGGATAATTCACCCCTCCACTTT
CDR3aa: CASRRGGWDNSPLHF

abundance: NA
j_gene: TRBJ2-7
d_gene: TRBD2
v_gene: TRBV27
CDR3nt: TGTGCCAGCAGACCGGGACTAGGTTTGTACGAGCAGTACTTC
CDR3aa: CASRPGLGLYEQYF

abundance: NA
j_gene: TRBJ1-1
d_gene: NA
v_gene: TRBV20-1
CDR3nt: TGCAGTGCTAATCGGAACACTGAAGCTTTCTTT
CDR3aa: CSANRNTEAFF

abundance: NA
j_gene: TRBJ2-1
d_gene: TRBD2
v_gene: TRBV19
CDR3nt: TGTGCCAGTAGTGCTAGCGGGGGCTCCTACAATGAGCAGTTCTTC
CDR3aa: CASSASGGSYNEQFF

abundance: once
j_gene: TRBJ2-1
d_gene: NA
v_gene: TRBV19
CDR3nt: TGTGCCAGTAGTATTACTAGTACTAGCAATGAGCAGTTCTTC
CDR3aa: CASSITSTSNEQFF

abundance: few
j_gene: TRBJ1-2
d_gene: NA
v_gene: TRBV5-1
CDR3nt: TGCGCCAGCAGCACGACAGGTCTAGGAACCCTCTATGGCTACACCTTC
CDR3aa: CASSTTGLGTLYGYTF

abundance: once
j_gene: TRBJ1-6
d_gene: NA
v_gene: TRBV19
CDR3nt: TGTGCCGTAGGGAGGGCAGTGGGGGTTCATAATTCACCCCTCCACTTT
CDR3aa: CAVGRAVGVHNSPLHF

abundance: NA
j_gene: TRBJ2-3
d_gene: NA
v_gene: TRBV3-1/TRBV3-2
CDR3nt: TGTGCCAGCAGCCAAGATTGGACAATTACGCAGTATTTT
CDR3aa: CASSQDWTITQYF

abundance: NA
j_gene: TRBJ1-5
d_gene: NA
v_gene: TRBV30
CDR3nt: TGTGCCTACCAGAACAGTTTCAATCAGCCCCAGCATTTT
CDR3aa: CAYQNSFNQPQHF

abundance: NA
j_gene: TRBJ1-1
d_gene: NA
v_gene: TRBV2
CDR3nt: TGTGCCAGCAGTGAAGCTCCAGGGAATTTTGGCGCTTTCTTT
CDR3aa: CASSEAPGNFGAFF

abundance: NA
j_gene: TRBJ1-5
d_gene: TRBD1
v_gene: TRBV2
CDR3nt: TGTGCCAGCAGTAAGTCCACAGGGGGTCAGCCCCAGCATTTT
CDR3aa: CASSKSTGGQPQHF

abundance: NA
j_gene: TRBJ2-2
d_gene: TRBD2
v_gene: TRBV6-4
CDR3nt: TGTGCCAGCAATTTAGCGGGAGTAGCGAACACCGGGGAGCTGTTTTTT
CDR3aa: CASNLAGVANTGELFF

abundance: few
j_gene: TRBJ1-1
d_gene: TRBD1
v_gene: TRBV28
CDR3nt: TGTGCCAGCAGTCCAGACAGGGGAGGAATCGATAAAGCTTTCTTT
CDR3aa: CASSPDRGGIDKAFF

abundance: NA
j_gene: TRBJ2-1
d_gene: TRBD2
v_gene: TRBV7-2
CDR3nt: TGTGCCAGCAGCCCCTGGGCTAGCGGGGAGTACAATGAGCAGTTCTTC
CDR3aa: CASSPWASGEYNEQFF

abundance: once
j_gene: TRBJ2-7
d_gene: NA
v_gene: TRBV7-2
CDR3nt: TGTGCCAGCAGCTTAGATCCTTCGGGCGAGCAGTACTTC
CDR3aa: CASSLDPSGEQYF

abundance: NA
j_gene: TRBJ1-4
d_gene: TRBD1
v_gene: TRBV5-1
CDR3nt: TGCGCCAGCAGCTTGGGAGCAGGGGGAGAAAAACTGTTTTTT
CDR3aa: CASSLGAGGEKLFF

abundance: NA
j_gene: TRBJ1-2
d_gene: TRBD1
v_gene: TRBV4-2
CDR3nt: TGTGCCAGCAGCCAAGGACAGGGAATAGCTAACTATGGCTACACCTTC
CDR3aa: CASSQGQGIANYGYTF

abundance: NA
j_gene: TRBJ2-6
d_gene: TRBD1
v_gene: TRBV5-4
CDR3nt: TGTGCCAGCAGCCTCCGGGACAGGGGCGCCCCTGGGGCCAACGTCCTGACTTTC
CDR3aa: CASSLRDRGAPGANVLTF

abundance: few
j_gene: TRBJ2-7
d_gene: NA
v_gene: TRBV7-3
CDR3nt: TGTGCCAGCAGCCCCGGACAGGAGGGGAGCGAGCAGTACTTC
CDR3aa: CASSPGQEGSEQYF

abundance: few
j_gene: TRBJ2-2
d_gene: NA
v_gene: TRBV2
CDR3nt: TGTGCCAGCAGTGGTAGCCGCAACACCGGGGAGCTGTTTTTT
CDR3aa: CASSGSRNTGELFF